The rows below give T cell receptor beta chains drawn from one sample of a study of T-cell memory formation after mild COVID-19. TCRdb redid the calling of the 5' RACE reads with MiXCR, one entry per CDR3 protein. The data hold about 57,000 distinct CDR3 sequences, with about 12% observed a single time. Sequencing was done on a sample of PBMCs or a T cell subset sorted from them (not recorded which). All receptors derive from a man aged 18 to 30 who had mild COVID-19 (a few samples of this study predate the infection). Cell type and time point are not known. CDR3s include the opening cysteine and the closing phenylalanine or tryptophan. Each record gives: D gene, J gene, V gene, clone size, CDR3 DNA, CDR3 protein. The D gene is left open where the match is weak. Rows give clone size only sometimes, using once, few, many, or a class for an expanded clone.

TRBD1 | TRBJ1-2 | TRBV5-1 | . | TGCGCCAGCAGCCCCCGGACAGGAGACTATGGCTACACCTTC | CASSPRTGDYGYTF
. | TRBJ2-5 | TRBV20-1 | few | TGCAGTGCTAGGCCGGACAGAAAAGAGACCCAGTACTTC | CSARPDRKETQYF
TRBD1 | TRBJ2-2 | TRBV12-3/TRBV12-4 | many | TGTGCCAGCAGTTTCCAGGGGGCGGCCGGGGAGCTGTTTTTT | CASSFQGAAGELFF
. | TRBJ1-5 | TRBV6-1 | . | TGTGCCAGCAATCGAGACGACAATCAGCCCCAGCATTTT | CASNRDDNQPQHF
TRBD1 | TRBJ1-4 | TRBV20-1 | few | TGCAGTGCTAGTTGGGACAGGGGGTATGAAAAACTGTTTTTT | CSASWDRGYEKLFF
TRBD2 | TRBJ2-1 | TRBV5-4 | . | TGTGCCAGCAGCACGGGGGGGGGCCACAATGAGCAGTTCTTC | CASSTGGGHNEQFF
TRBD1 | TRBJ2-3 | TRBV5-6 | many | TGTGCCAGCAGCTTGCCGGTTGCCGTGGACAGGGCCGCAGATACGCAGTATTTT | CASSLPVAVDRAADTQYF
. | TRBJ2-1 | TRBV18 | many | TGTGCCAGCTCACCACCAGCCCAAGGGGGTGAGCAGTTCTTC | CASSPPAQGGEQFF
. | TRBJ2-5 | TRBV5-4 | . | TGTGCCAGCAGCTTGGTGGAACAAGAGACCCAGTACTTC | CASSLVEQETQYF
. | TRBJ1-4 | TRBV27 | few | TGTGCCAGCAGTTTTGTCACGGGGATCGGGGAAAAACTGTTTTTT | CASSFVTGIGEKLFF
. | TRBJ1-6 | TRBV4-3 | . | TGCGCCAGCAGCGGACGCTCGGGTAATTCACCCCTCCACTTT | CASSGRSGNSPLHF
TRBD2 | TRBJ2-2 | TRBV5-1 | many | TGCGCCAGCAGCTTGGCCAGCGGGGGGGCCGTCACCGGGGAGCTGTTTTTT | CASSLASGGAVTGELFF
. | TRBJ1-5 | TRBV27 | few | TGTGCCAGCAGCCTCAGGGGAGGACAGCCCCAGCATTTT | CASSLRGGQPQHF
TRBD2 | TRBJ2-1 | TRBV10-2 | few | TGCGCCAGCAGGGAAATTAGCGGGGGTACCTACAATGAGCAGTTCTTC | CASREISGGTYNEQFF
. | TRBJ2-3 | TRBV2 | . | TGTGCCAGCAGTGCCAGCGGGGATACGCAGTATTTT | CASSASGDTQYF
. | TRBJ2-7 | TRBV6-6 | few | TGTGCCAGCAGGAGGGACATTTTGTACGAGCAGTACTTC | CASRRDILYEQYF
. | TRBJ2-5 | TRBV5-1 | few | TGCGCCAGCAGCCCAGGTAGGGCCGCCCGACTAGTTCAAGAGACCCAGTACTTC | CASSPGRAARLVQETQYF
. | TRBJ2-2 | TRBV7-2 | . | TGTGCCAGCAGTAACCAGTTCGCCGGGGAGCTGTTTTTT | CASSNQFAGELFF
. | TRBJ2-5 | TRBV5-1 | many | TGCGCCAGCAGTTCGTCCCTGTTTGAGACCCAGTACTTC | CASSSSLFETQYF
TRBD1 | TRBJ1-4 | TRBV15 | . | TGTGCCACCAGCAGAGATTTGGGACAGGGGTTCGATGAAAAACTGTTTTTT | CATSRDLGQGFDEKLFF
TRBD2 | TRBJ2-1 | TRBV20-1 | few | TGCAGTGCCCGACCGGGACTAGCGGGGGAGTTTGACAATGAGCAGTTCTTC | CSARPGLAGEFDNEQFF
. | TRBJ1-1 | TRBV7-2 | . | TGTGCCAGCGGATCGGGGTTCCCTGAAGCTTTCTTT | CASGSGFPEAFF
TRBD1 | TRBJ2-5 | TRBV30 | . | TGTGCCTGGAGTGTACAGGGGGCTGAGACCCAGTACTTC | CAWSVQGAETQYF
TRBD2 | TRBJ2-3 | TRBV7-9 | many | TGTGCCAGCACTAAATCACTAGCGGGGCACACAGATACGCAGTATTTT | CASTKSLAGHTDTQYF
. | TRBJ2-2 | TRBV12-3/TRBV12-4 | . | TGTGCCAGCACCCCCAACACCGGGGAGCTGTTTTTT | CASTPNTGELFF